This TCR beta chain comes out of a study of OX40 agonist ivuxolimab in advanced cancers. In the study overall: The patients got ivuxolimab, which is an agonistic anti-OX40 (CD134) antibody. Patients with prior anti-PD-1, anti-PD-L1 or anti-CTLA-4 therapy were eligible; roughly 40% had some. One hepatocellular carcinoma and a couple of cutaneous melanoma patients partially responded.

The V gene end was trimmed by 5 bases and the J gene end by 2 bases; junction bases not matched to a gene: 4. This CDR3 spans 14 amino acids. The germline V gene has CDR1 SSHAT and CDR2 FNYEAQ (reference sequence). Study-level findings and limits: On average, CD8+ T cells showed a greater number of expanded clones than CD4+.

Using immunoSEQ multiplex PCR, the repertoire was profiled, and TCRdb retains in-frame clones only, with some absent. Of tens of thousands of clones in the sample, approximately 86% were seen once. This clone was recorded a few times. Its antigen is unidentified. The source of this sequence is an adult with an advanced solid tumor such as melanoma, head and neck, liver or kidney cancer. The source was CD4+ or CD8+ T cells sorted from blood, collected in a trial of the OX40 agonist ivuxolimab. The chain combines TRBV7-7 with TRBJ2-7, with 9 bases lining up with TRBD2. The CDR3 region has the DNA TGTGCCAGCAGCCCGACTAGCGGCACCTACGAGCAGTACTTC. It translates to CASSPTSGTYEQYF.